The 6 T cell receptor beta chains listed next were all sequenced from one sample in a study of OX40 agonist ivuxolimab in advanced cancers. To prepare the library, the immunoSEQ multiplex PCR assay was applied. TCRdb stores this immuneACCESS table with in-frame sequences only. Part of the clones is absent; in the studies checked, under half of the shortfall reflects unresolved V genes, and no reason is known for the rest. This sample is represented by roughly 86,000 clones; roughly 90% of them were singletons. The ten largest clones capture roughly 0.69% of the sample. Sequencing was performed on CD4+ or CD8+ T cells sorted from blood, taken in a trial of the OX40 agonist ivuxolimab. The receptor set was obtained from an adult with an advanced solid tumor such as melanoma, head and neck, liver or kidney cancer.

The chain's CDR3 is CASSQAGGPETQYF. The DNA of the CDR3 is TGCGCCAGCAGCCAAGCGGGAGGGCCGGAGACCCAGTACTTC. This chain uses TRBV4-3 with TRBJ2-5; 8 nucleotides line up with TRBD2. The CDR3 is 14 amino acids. The V gene end was trimmed by 1 base and the J gene end by 5 bases; junction bases not matched to a gene: 3. Germline values: CDR1 LGHNA, CDR2 YSLEER.

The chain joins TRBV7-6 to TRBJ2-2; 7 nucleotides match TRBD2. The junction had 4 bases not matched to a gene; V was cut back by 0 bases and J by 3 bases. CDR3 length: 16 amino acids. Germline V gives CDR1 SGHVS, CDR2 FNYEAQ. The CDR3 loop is CASSLASGKHTGELFF. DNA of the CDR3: TGTGCCAGCAGCTTAGCCAGCGGGAAGCACACCGGGGAGCTGTTTTTT.

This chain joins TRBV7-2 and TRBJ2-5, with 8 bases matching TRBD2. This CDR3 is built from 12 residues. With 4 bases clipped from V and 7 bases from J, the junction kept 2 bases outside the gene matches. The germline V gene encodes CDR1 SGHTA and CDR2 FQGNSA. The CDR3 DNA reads TGTGCCAGCAGCTCCCGGGGGGGGACCCAGTACTTC. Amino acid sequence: CASSSRGGTQYF. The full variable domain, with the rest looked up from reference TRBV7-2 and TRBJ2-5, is GAGVSQSPSNKVTEKGKDVELRCDPISGHTALYWYRQSLGQGLEFLIYFQGNSAPDKSGLPSDRFSAERTGGSVSTLTIQRTQQEDSAVYLCASSSRGGTQYFGPGTRLLVL.

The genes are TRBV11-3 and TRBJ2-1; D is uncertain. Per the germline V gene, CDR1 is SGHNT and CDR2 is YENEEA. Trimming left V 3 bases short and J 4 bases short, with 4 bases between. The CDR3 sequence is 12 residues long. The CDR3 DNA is TGTGCCAGCAGCTTTAGTTACAATGAGCAGTTCTTC. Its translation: CASSFSYNEQFF.

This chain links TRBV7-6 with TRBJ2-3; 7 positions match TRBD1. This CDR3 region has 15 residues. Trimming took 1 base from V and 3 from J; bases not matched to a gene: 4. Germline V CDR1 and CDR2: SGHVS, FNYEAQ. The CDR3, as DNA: TGTGCCAGCAGCTTAGGCTCAGGGGGAACAGATACGCAGTATTTT. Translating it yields CASSLGSGGTDTQYF. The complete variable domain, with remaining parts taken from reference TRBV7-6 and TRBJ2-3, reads GAGVSQSPRYKVTKRGQDVALRCDPISGHVSLYWYRQALGQGPEFLTYFNYEAQQDKSGLPNDRFSAERPEGSISTLTIQRTEQRDSAMYRCASSLGSGGTDTQYFGPGTRLTVL.

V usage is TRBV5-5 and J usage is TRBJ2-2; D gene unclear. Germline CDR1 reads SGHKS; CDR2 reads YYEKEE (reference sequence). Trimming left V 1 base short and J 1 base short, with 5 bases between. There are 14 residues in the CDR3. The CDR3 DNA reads TGTGCCAGCAGCTTGTTTCGGAACACCGGGGAGCTGTTTTTT. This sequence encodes CASSLFRNTGELFF.